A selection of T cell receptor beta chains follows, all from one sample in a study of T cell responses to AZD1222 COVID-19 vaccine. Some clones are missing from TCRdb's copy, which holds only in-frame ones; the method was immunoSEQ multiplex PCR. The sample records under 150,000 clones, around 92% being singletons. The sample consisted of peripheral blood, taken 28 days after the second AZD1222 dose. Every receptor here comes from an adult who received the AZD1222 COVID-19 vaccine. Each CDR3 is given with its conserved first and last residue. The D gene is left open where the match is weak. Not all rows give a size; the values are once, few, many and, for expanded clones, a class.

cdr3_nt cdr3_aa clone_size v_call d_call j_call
TGTGCCAGCAGTTTAGGGGCTAGCGGGAACCCTTTTGAGCAGTACTTC CASSLGASGNPFEQYF NA TRBV28 TRBD2 TRBJ2-7
TGTGCCAGCAGCGTAGCCAGCGGTCACAATGAGCAGTTCTTC CASSVASGHNEQFF once TRBV9 NA TRBJ2-1
TGTGCCAGCAGTGCGCAACACCTGAACACTGAAGCTTTCTTT CASSAQHLNTEAFF NA TRBV6-4 NA TRBJ1-1
TGTGCCAGCAGTTACTCAAGCGGGTTCAACAATGAGCAGTTCTTC CASSYSSGFNNEQFF NA TRBV6-2/TRBV6-3 NA TRBJ2-1
TGTGCCAGCAGCTTGGCGAGGTCGTCTGGAAACACCATATATTTT CASSLARSSGNTIYF once TRBV5-6 NA TRBJ1-3
TGCGCCAGCGGAGAACAGGGGTCTGGAAACACCATATATTTT CASGEQGSGNTIYF NA TRBV5-1 TRBD1 TRBJ1-3
TGTGCCACCAGTGATTCGGCCCTGGCAGATACGCAGTATTTT CATSDSALADTQYF NA TRBV24-1 NA TRBJ2-3
TGTGCCAGCAGTTTAAGAAACTCCTACAATGAGCAGTTCTTC CASSLRNSYNEQFF NA TRBV27 NA TRBJ2-1
TGTGCCAGCAGTGTTGAGGGGACCTCTGGAAACACCATATATTTT CASSVEGTSGNTIYF NA TRBV2 NA TRBJ1-3
TGTGCCAGCAGCCAAGGACTAGCGGGAGGTTCCCAGGAGACCCAGTACTTC CASSQGLAGGSQETQYF NA TRBV3-1/TRBV3-2 TRBD2 TRBJ2-5
TGTGCCAGCAGTGTTAACGGGAGGGCCTACAATGAGCAGTTCTTC CASSVNGRAYNEQFF NA TRBV2 TRBD2 TRBJ2-1
TGTGCCAGCAGCACAGGGGTCCCTATCTATGGCTACACCTTC CASSTGVPIYGYTF NA TRBV6-5 TRBD1 TRBJ1-2
TGTGCCAGCAGCACCAACCTGCGTGGAGGGTCCTACAATGAGCAGTTCTTC CASSTNLRGGSYNEQFF NA TRBV4-2 NA TRBJ2-1
TGTGCCAGCAGTTTCATGGGGGCCGCGGACACTGAAGCTTTCTTT CASSFMGAADTEAFF once TRBV28 NA TRBJ1-1
TGTGCCAGTACGAGGGGTCAAGAGACCCAGTACTTC CASTRGQETQYF NA TRBV12-3/TRBV12-4 NA TRBJ2-5
TGTGCCACCAGTAAAACGGGACTAGAGACCGGGGAGCTGTTTTTT CATSKTGLETGELFF NA TRBV24-1 TRBD2 TRBJ2-2
TGTGCCAGCGGGACAGGACTCTACGAGCAGTACTTC CASGTGLYEQYF NA TRBV25-1 TRBD1 TRBJ2-7
TGTGCCAGCTCACCAGGGAGGAGGTCTAATGAAAAACTGTTTTTT CASSPGRRSNEKLFF NA TRBV18 NA TRBJ1-4
TGCGCCAGCAGGCGGGACAGGGAGCTCTCTGGAAACACCATATATTTT CASRRDRELSGNTIYF NA TRBV5-1 TRBD1 TRBJ1-3
TGCGCCAGCAGGCCCCCGGGTGGAACTGAAGCTTTCTTT CASRPPGGTEAFF NA TRBV5-1 NA TRBJ1-1
TGTGCCAGCAGCTCGTGGGACAGGGGGCGGAATTCACCCCTCCACTTT CASSSWDRGRNSPLHF once TRBV5-5 TRBD1 TRBJ1-6
TGTGCCAGCAGTTCCTACAACAGGGGGCATTCACCCCTCCACTTT CASSSYNRGHSPLHF NA TRBV27 TRBD1 TRBJ1-6
TGTGCCAGCAGCCGGCAGATTTCCGAGACCCAGTACTTC CASSRQISETQYF NA TRBV9 NA TRBJ2-5
TGTGCCAGCAGCGTCGACACTTCCTGGGGCCACGAGCAGTACTTC CASSVDTSWGHEQYF NA TRBV9 NA TRBJ2-7
TGTGCCAGCAGCGATCAGGGACACTCTAATGAAAAACTGTTTTTT CASSDQGHSNEKLFF NA TRBV7-9 NA TRBJ1-4
TGTGCCAGCAGCAAAAGCGGGAGCTCCTACAATGAGCAGTTCTTC CASSKSGSSYNEQFF NA TRBV2 TRBD2 TRBJ2-1